The 28 T cell receptor beta chains below were found in one sample sequenced in a study of blood T cell repertoires in COVID-19. Sequenced by immunoSEQ multiplex PCR; TCRdb stores in-frame clones only, minus some. The profile shows 250,000 or so clones, approximately 91% of them singletons. The sample was PBMCs or T cells enriched from blood (not recorded which). The receptors derive from a human donor in a cohort exposed to, infected with or recovered from COVID-19 (not recorded which). The donor label of this sample is uncertain.

The chain links TRBV19 to TRBJ2-7; a weak D match, TRBD2 (6 bases). Germline V gene sequence: CDR1 LNHDA, CDR2 SQIVND (reference sequence). This CDR3 is 13 amino acids long. Trimming shortened V by 6 bases and J by 2 bases, and 11 bases separated the two germline ends. The chain's CDR3 is CASSRDSAYEQYF. The CDR3 DNA reads as TGTGCCAGTAGCCGGGACTCCGCCTACGAGCAGTACTTC.

The chain has TRBV4-2 and TRBJ2-2; a possible D gene is TRBD2 (6 bases). Germline values: CDR1 LGHNA, CDR2 YNFKEQ. The germline V and J ends were trimmed by 3 bases and 6 bases, with 14 bases remaining between them. The CDR3 sequence is 15 residues long. CDR3 DNA: TGTGCCAGCAGCCAGGGGGGTAGCCCCTCCGGGGAGCTGTTTTTT. As protein: CASSQGGSPSGELFF.

The chain links TRBV30 to TRBJ2-3; 9 bases match TRBD2. CDR1 is GTSNPN and CDR2 is SVGIG in the germline V gene (reference sequence). The CDR3 covers 14 residues. The V segment lost 0 bases and the J segment 5 bases; nucleotides outside the gene matches: 3. CDR3 nucleotides: TGTGCCTGGAGTGTAGCGGGGGGCCTAGATACGCAGTATTTT. Residues: CAWSVAGGLDTQYF.

This chain links TRBV15 with TRBJ2-7; a possible D gene is TRBD2 (5 bases). The CDR3 is 13 residues long. Germline V gene sequence: CDR1 LNHNV, CDR2 YYDKDF (reference sequence). The V and J ends lost 1 base and 5 bases respectively, with 9 bases between them. Here the CDR3 DNA reads TGTGCCACCAGCAGAGCCCCCGGGGACGAGCAGTACTTC. Translating gives CATSRAPGDEQYF.

This clone was observed once. This sequence joins TRBV28 and TRBJ1-2, with 7 bases matching TRBD1. V was clipped by 2 bases and J by 7 bases; unmatched bases: 7. CDR3 length: 14 residues. Germline CDR1 and CDR2: MDHEN and SYDVKM. This chain's CDR3 is CASSLQGDLCGYTF. CDR3 DNA sequence: TGTGCCAGCAGTTTACAGGGGGATTTATGTGGCTACACCTTC.

The chain joins TRBV3-1 (or the pseudogene TRBV3-2) to TRBJ1-4; 8 positions match TRBD1. J was trimmed by 8 bases and V by 3 bases; bases with no gene match: 5. CDR1 and CDR2 (germline): LGHDT, YNNKEL (reference sequence). This CDR3 contains 14 residues. The CDR3 region has the DNA TGTGCCAGCAGCCATGGACAGGGAGACGAAAAACTGTTTTTT. Its translation: CASSHGQGDEKLFF.

The chain uses TRBV2 and TRBJ2-2, with D perhaps matching TRBD2 (6 bases). The CDR3 length is 14 residues. Germline V gives CDR1 SNHLY, CDR2 FYNNEI. The germline V and J ends were trimmed by 3 bases and 8 bases, with 13 bases remaining between them. The CDR3 loop reads CASSEGLPLGELFF. For the CDR3, the DNA is TGTGCCAGCAGTGAGGGACTTCCATTGGGGGAGCTGTTTTTT.

V and J are TRBV2 and TRBJ2-1; 11 bases are shared with TRBD2. The CDR3 spans 16 residues. The J segment lost 7 bases and the V segment lost 6 bases, leaving 11 bases of the junction unmatched. Germline V gene lookup returns CDR1 SNHLY and CDR2 FYNNEI. In DNA form, the CDR3 reads TGTGCCAGCAGACAACCTAGCGGGGGGCTCGGTAATGAGCAGTTCTTC. Protein sequence: CASRQPSGGLGNEQFF. The entire variable domain, with the rest obtained from reference TRBV2 and TRBJ2-1, is as follows: EPEVTQTPSHQVTQMGQEVILRCVPISNHLYFYWYRQILGQKVEFLVSFYNNEISEKSEIFDDQFSVERPDGSNFTLKIRSTKLEDSAMYFCASRQPSGGLGNEQFFGPGTRLTVL.

Only a few counts were recorded for this clone. Distinct nucleotide sequences in the sample also encode this CDR3. The chain is built from TRBV24-1 and TRBJ1-1; TRBD1 agrees at 8 bases. J lost 1 base, V lost 8 bases, and 2 bases had no gene match. The CDR3 loop spans 13 amino acids. Germline CDR1 reads KGHDR; CDR2 reads SFDVKD. The chain's CDR3 is CATTDRGNTEAFF. The CDR3 nucleotides are TGTGCCACCACAGACAGGGGGAACACTGAAGCTTTCTTT.

The genes are TRBV14 and TRBJ2-3, with D tentatively TRBD2 (6 bases). There are 14 residues in the CDR3. Trimming stripped 4 bases from V and 1 base from J, with 9 bases between. The V gene's germline CDR1 is SGHDN and CDR2 FVKESK. The CDR3 loop is CASSPRLGTDTQYF. The DNA for the CDR3 is TGTGCCAGCAGCCCCCGACTAGGCACAGATACGCAGTATTTT. The variable domain in full, with the rest retrieved from reference TRBV14 and TRBJ2-3, is EAGVTQFPSHSVIEKGQTVTLRCDPISGHDNLYWYRRVMGKEIKFLLHFVKESKQDESGMPNNRFLAERTGGTYSTLKVQPAELEDSGVYFCASSPRLGTDTQYFGPGTRLTVL.

The rearrangement uses TRBV4-1 and TRBJ1-1; maybe TRBD1 (5 bases). The CDR3 is 15 amino acids. Looked up from germline, CDR1 is MGHRA and CDR2 is YSYEKL. V was pared by 0 bases and J by 2 bases, with 10 bases between. The CDR3 loop is CASSQDQGSNTEAFF. In DNA form, the CDR3 reads TGCGCCAGCAGCCAAGATCAGGGCAGCAACACTGAAGCTTTCTTT.

J is TRBJ1-5 and V is TRBV23-1; the D gene is possibly TRBD1 (5 bases). Being an ORF, TRBV23-1 has a function that is uncertain. V shed 4 bases and J shed 2 bases, with 18 bases lying between them. This CDR3 region has 17 residues. CDR3 in DNA: TGCGCCAGCAGTCCGGGGATGGGGGGAGTCGGCAATCAGCCCCAGCATTTT. This gives the protein CASSPGMGGVGNQPQHF.

The chain carries TRBV19 and TRBJ1-6, with TRBD1 as a possible D gene (6 bases). The CDR3 is 12 amino acids. V was cut by 8 bases and J by 9 bases, with 11 bases left in between. Germline lookup yields CDR1 LNHDA and CDR2 SQIVND (reference sequence). The CDR3 here is CASRDTGSPLHF. CDR3 bases: TGTGCCAGTCGGGACACGGGTTCACCCCTCCACTTT.

The chain couples TRBV19 to TRBJ2-2; the match to TRBD1 covers 11 bases. The CDR3 has 16 residues. V lost 3 bases and J lost 6; bases outside the gene matches: 6. Germline values: CDR1 LNHDA, CDR2 SQIVND (reference sequence). This chain's CDR3 is CASSIGQGALAGELFF. In DNA form, the CDR3 reads TGTGCCAGTAGTATCGGACAGGGGGCGCTGGCCGGGGAGCTGTTTTTT.

This chain joins TRBV27 and TRBJ1-2, with unresolved D. The V gene's germline CDR1 is MNHEY and CDR2 SMNVEV (reference sequence). The CDR3 consists of 13 residues. V lost 2 bases and J 6 bases, leaving 10 bases between the germline ends. For the CDR3, the DNA is TGTGCCAGCAGTTTACGGGAAAGGGATGGCTACACCTTC. This translates into CASSLRERDGYTF.

The V call is TRBV12-5, the J call TRBJ1-1, with D possibly being TRBD1 (5 bases). Trimming removed 7 bases from V and 6 bases from J, with 9 bases in between. CDR1 and CDR2 from the germline V gene are LGHNT and FRNRAP. The CDR3 sequence is 11 residues long. The CDR3 region is CASVGGAEAFF. CDR3 DNA sequence: TGTGCTAGTGTTGGGGGGGCTGAAGCTTTCTTT. Using reference TRBV12-5 and TRBJ1-1 for the parts outside the CDR3, the full variable domain is DARVTQTPRHKVTEMGQEVTMRCQPILGHNTVFWYRQTMMQGLELLAYFRNRAPLDDSGMPKDRFSAEMPDATLATLKIQPSEPRDSAVYFCASVGGAEAFFGQGTRLTVV.

The rearrangement links TRBV12-3 or TRBV12-4 to TRBJ2-7; a possible D gene is TRBD2 (5 bases). The V gene lost 2 bases and the J gene lost 5 bases, with 10 bases spanning the gap. The CDR3 length is 13 residues. The CDR3 DNA reads TGTGCCAGCAGTTTAAGTTCCGGGAACGAGCAGTACTTC. The encoded protein is CASSLSSGNEQYF.

V is TRBV4-1 and J is TRBJ2-3, with D maybe TRBD1 (5 bases). Germline V gene sequence: CDR1 MGHRA, CDR2 YSYEKL. The CDR3 runs to 15 residues. V shed 5 bases and J shed 3 bases, with 15 bases lying between them. CDR3 residues: CASSFKGALTDTQYF. CDR3 sequence (DNA): TGCGCCAGCAGCTTTAAAGGGGCCCTTACAGATACGCAGTATTTT.

The count of this clone is one. The rearrangement links TRBV18 to TRBJ2-2; D is perhaps TRBD2 (5 bases). V gave up 3 bases and J gave up 6 bases, with 11 bases separating them. Germline CDR1 KGHSH, CDR2 LQKENI. The CDR3 runs 14 residues. The CDR3 is CASSPARGSGELFF. In DNA form, the CDR3 reads TGTGCCAGCTCACCGGCGAGAGGGTCCGGGGAGCTGTTTTTT. Full variable domain (remainder filled in from reference TRBV18 and TRBJ2-2): NAGVMQNPRHLVRRRGQEARLRCSPMKGHSHVYWYRQLPEEGLKFMVYLQKENIIDESGMPKERFSAEFPKEGPSILRIQQVVRGDSAAYFCASSPARGSGELFFGEGSRLTVL.

The table lists this clone with a few counts. The gene calls are TRBV5-8 and TRBJ1-2; D remains ambiguous. The length of the CDR3 is 14 residues. Trimming stripped 4 bases from V and 5 bases from J, with 15 bases between. CDR1 is SGHTS, CDR2 YDEGEE, per germline. The DNA of the CDR3 is TGTGCCAGCAGCCTCATGGCGGATCGTTATGGCTACACCTTC. This translates into CASSLMADRYGYTF.

This clone appeared once. This chain links TRBV9 with TRBJ1-2, with 7 bases identical to TRBD1. Germline V lookup: CDR1 SGDLS, CDR2 YYNGEE. V shed 3 bases and J 0 bases; nucleotides not matched to a gene: 5. The CDR3 totals 15 residues. The CDR3: CASSGTGATNYGYTF. CDR3 bases: TGTGCCAGCAGCGGGACAGGCGCGACTAACTATGGCTACACCTTC.

The CDR3 reads CASSPLGEGEMEPQHF. CDR3 bases: TGCGCCAGCAGCCCCCTCGGGGAGGGTGAGATGGAGCCCCAGCATTTT. This rearrangement joins TRBV4-1 to TRBJ1-5; D gene ambiguous. V was shortened by 4 bases and J by 8 bases, with 21 bases between the two germline ends. This CDR3 is 16 amino acids long. Germline CDR1 and CDR2: MGHRA and YSYEKL.

V usage is TRBV4-1 and J usage is TRBJ2-7, with TRBD2 identical over 10 bases. Germline CDR1 is MGHRA and CDR2 is YSYEKL. CDR3 length: 17 residues. The trim removed 0 bases at V and 4 bases at J, leaving 9 bases unmatched. The CDR3 DNA reads TGCGCCAGCAGCCAAGATGGGGTAGCTAGCGGGGGTTACGAGCAGTACTTC. This codes for CASSQDGVASGGYEQYF.

The chain recombines TRBV2 with TRBJ2-5; 8 nucleotides align to TRBD2. V shed 3 bases and J 6 bases; nucleotides not matched to a gene: 9. The CDR3 spans 15 residues. The germline CDR1 and CDR2 sequences are SNHLY and FYNNEI. The CDR3 here is CASSDWAGGLKTQYF. The CDR3 DNA follows: TGTGCCAGCAGTGACTGGGCGGGGGGTTTGAAGACCCAGTACTTC.

This clone was seen once. V is TRBV7-2 and J is TRBJ1-6, with a tentative D call TRBD1 (6 bases). Trimming cost V 2 bases and J 0 bases, with 14 bases left between them. This CDR3 region has 18 residues. Germline CDR1 is SGHTA and CDR2 is FQGNSA. CDR3: CASSLYDRHSSYNSPLHF. CDR3 nucleotide sequence: TGTGCCAGCAGCTTATACGACAGGCATAGCTCCTATAATTCACCCCTCCACTTT.

The chain has TRBV7-9 and TRBJ2-5, with D maybe TRBD2 (7 bases). Germline V gene data show CDR1 as SEHNR and CDR2 as FQNEAQ (reference sequence). V lost 2 bases and J lost 3, with 13 bases in between. This CDR3 spans 15 amino acids. CDR3 sequence (DNA): TGTGCCAGCAGCTTACTAGGCGGGGGCAAAGAGACCCAGTACTTC. Translation gives CASSLLGGGKETQYF. Filled out from reference TRBV7-9 and TRBJ2-5, the complete variable domain reads DTGVSQNPRHKITKRGQNVTFRCDPISEHNRLYWYRQTLGQGPEFLTYFQNEAQLEKSRLLSDRFSAERPKGSFSTLEIQRTEQGDSAMYLCASSLLGGGKETQYFGPGTRLLVL.

This chain connects TRBV4-3 to TRBJ1-2; no firm D call. Germline V gene lookup returns CDR1 LGHNA and CDR2 YSLEER. This CDR3 is 18 amino acids long. Trimming left V 1 base short and J 2 bases short, with 20 bases between. In DNA form, the CDR3 reads TGCGCCAGCAGCCAAGGGTTCGACACCTCTCGCCCCAACTATGGCTACACCTTC. It yields the protein CASSQGFDTSRPNYGYTF.

V usage is TRBV29-1 and J usage is TRBJ1-1; 9 bases agree with TRBD1. The CDR3 totals 14 residues. Unmatched junction bases numbered 6, after V lost 7 bases and J lost 0 bases. Germline loops: CDR1 SQVTM, CDR2 ANQGSEA. This CDR3 is CSGRGQGMNTEAFF. The CDR3 DNA follows: TGCAGCGGTAGGGGACAGGGAATGAACACTGAAGCTTTCTTT.